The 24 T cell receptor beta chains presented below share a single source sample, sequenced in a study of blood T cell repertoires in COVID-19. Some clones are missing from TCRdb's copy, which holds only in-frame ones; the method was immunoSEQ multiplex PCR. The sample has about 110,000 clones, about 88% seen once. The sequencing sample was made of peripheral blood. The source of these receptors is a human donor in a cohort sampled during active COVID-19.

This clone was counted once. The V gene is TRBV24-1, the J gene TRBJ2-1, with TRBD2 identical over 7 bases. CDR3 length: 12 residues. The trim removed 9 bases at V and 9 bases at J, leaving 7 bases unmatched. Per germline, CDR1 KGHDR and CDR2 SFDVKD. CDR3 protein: CATHRGEGEQFF. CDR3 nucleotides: TGTGCCACCCACCGAGGGGAGGGTGAGCAGTTCTTC.

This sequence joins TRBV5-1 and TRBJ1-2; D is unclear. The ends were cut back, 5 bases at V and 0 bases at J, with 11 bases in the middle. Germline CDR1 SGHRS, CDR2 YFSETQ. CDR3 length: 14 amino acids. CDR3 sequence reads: CASRRAEANYGYTF. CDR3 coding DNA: TGCGCCAGCAGGCGGGCGGAAGCTAACTATGGCTACACCTTC.

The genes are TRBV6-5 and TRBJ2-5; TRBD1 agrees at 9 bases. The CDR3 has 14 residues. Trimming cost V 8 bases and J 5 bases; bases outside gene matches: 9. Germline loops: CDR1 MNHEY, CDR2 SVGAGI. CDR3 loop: CASGKTGGRETQYF. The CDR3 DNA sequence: TGTGCCAGCGGAAAGACAGGGGGACGGGAGACCCAGTACTTC.

For the CDR3, the DNA is TGTGCCAGCAGCGTAGCTGAGACACTCTATGGCTACACCTTC. Its protein product is CASSVAETLYGYTF. The chain combines TRBV9 with TRBJ1-2; D remains unclear. The CDR3 totals 14 residues. The germline CDR1 and CDR2 sequences are SGDLS and YYNGEE. The V gene lost 0 bases and the J gene lost 4 bases, with 10 bases spanning the gap. Supplemented by reference TRBV9 and TRBJ1-2, the full variable domain reads DSGVTQTPKHLITATGQRVTLRCSPRSGDLSVYWYQQSLDQGLQFLIQYYNGEERAKGNILERFSAQQFPDLHSELNLSSLELGDSALYFCASSVAETLYGYTFGSGTRLTVV.

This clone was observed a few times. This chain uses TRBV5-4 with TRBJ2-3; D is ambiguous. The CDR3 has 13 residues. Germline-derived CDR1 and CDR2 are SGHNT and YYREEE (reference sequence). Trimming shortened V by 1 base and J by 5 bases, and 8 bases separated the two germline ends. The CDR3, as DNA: TGTGCCAGCAGCTTGCCCCTAGGAGATACGCAGTATTTT. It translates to CASSLPLGDTQYF. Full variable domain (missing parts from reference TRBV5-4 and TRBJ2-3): ETGVTQSPTHLIKTRGQQVTLRCSSQSGHNTVSWYQQALGQGPQFIFQYYREEENGRGNFPPRFSGLQFPNYSSELNVNALELDDSALYLCASSLPLGDTQYFGPGTRLTVL.

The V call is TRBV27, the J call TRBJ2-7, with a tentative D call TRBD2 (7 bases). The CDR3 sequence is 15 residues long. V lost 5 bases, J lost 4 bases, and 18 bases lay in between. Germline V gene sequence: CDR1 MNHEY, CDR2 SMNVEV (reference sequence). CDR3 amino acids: CASSRGGAILYEQYF. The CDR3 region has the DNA TGTGCCAGCAGTCGAGGGGGGGCCATCCTTTACGAGCAGTACTTC.

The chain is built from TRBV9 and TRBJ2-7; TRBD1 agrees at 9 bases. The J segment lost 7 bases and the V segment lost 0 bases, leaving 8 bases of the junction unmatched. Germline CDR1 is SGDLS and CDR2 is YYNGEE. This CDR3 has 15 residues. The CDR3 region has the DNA TGTGCCAGCAGCGTAGGATTGGGACAGGGCTGGGAGCAGTACTTC. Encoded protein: CASSVGLGQGWEQYF.

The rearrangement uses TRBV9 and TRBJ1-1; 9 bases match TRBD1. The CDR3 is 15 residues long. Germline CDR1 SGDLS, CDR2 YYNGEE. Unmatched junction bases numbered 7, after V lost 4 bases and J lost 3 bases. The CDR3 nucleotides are TGTGCCAGCAGCCGAAAGGACAGGGGATACACTGAAGCTTTCTTT. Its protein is CASSRKDRGYTEAFF.

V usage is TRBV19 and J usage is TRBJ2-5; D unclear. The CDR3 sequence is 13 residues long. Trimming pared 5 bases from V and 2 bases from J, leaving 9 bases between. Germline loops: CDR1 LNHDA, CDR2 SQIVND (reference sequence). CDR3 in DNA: TGTGCCAGTAGTCCCACTAAGCAAGAGACCCAGTACTTC. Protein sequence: CASSPTKQETQYF.

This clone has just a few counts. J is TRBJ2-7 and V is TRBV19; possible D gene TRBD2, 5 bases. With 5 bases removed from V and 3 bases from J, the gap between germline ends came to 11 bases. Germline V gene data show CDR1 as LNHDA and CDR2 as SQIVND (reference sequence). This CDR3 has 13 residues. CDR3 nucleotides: TGTGCCAGTAGTCGGGGTACCGGCTACGAGCAGTACTTC. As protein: CASSRGTGYEQYF.

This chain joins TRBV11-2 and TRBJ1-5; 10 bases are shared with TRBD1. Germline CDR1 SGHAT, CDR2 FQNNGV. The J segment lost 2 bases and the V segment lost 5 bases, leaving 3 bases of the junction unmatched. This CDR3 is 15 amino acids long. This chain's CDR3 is CASSPGTGGNQPQHF. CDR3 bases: TGTGCCAGCAGCCCGGGGACAGGGGGCAATCAGCCCCAGCATTTT.

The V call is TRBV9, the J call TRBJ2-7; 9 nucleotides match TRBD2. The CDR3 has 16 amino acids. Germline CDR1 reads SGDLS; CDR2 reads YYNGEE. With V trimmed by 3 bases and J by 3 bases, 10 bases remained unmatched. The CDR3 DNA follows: TGTGCCAGCAGCGCTAGCGGGGATCACTCCCTCTACGAGCAGTACTTC. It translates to CASSASGDHSLYEQYF. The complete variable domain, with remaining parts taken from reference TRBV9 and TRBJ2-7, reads DSGVTQTPKHLITATGQRVTLRCSPRSGDLSVYWYQQSLDQGLQFLIQYYNGEERAKGNILERFSAQQFPDLHSELNLSSLELGDSALYFCASSASGDHSLYEQYFGPGTRLTVT.

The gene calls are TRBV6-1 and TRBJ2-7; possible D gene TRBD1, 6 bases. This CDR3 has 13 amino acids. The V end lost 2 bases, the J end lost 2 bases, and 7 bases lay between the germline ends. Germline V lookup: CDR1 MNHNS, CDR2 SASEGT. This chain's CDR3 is CASSENRAYEQYF. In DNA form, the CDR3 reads TGTGCCAGCAGTGAAAACAGGGCCTACGAGCAGTACTTC.

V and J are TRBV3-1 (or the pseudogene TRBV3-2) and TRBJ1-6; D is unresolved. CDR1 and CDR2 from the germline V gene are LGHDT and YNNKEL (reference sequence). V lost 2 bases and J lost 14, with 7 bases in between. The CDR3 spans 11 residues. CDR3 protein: CASSQTEALHF. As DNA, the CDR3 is TGTGCCAGCAGCCAAACGGAGGCCCTCCACTTT.

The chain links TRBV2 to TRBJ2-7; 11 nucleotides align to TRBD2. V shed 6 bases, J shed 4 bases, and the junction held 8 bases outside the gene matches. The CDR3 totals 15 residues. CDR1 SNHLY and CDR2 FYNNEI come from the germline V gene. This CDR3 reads CASRLAGGVIYEQYF. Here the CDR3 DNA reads TGTGCCAGCAGGCTAGCGGGGGGAGTCATTTACGAGCAGTACTTC.

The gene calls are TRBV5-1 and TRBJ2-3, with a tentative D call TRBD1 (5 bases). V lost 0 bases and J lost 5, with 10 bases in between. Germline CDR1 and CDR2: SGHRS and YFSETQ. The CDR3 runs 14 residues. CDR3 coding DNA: TGCGCCAGCAGCTTGGTAGGGGTTGTAGATACGCAGTATTTT. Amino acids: CASSLVGVVDTQYF.

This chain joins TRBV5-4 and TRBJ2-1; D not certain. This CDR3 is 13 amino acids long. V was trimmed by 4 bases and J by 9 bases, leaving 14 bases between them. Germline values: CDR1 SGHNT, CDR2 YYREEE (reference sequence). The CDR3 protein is CASSPQQYGEQFF. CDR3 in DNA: TGTGCCAGCAGCCCGCAACAGTACGGTGAGCAGTTCTTC.

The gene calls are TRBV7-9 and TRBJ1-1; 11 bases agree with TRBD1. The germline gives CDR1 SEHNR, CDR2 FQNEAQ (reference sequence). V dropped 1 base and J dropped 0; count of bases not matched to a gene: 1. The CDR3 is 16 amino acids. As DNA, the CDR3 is TGTGCCAGCAGCTTAGGGACAGGGGGCTTGAACACTGAAGCTTTCTTT. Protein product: CASSLGTGGLNTEAFF.

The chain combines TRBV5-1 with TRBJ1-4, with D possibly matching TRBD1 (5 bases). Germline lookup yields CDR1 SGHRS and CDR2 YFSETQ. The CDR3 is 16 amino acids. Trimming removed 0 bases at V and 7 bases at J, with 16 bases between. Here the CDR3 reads CASSLAGRGNGEKLFF. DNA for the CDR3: TGCGCCAGCAGCTTGGCCGGGCGGGGGAACGGTGAAAAACTGTTTTTT.

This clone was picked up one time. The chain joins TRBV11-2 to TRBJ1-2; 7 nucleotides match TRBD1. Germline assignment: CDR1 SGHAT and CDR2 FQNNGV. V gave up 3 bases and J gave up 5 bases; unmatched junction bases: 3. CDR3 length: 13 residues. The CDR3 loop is CASSFGTAYGYTF. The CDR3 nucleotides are TGTGCCAGCAGCTTCGGGACAGCTTATGGCTACACCTTC.

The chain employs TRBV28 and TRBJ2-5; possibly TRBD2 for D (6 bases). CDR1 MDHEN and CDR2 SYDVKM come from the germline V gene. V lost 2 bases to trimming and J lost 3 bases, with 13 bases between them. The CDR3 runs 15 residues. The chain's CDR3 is CASSLGGGGKETQYF. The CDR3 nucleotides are TGTGCCAGCAGTTTAGGGGGTGGAGGGAAAGAGACCCAGTACTTC.

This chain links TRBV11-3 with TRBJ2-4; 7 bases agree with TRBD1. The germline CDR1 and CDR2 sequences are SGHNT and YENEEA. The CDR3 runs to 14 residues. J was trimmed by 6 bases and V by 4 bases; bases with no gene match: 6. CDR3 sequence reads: CASSSRQGPNIQYF. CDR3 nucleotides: TGTGCCAGCAGCTCCCGACAGGGTCCAAACATTCAGTACTTC.

The CDR3 DNA reads TGTGCCAGCAGCTACAGGACAGGGCGTAATGAAAAACTGTTTTTT. Residues: CASSYRTGRNEKLFF. This chain connects TRBV6-5 to TRBJ1-4; 8 bases fit TRBD1. After removal of 6 bases from V and 4 bases from J, the junction contained 7 bases not matched to a gene. Per germline, CDR1 MNHEY and CDR2 SVGAGI. The CDR3 consists of 15 residues.

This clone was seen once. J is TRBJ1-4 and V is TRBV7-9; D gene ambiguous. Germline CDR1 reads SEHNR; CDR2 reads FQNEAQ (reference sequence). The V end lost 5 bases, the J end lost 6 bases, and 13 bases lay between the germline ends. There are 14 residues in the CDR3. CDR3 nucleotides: TGTGCCAGCAGCCACCCGACCGAGGATGAAAAACTGTTTTTT. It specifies CASSHPTEDEKLFF.